The 4 T cell receptor beta chains given below trace back to one sample, sequenced in a study of cytomegalovirus exposure and HLA in healthy donors. 60 Vbeta and 13 Jbeta primers were used in PCR. The data were produced by immunoSEQ multiplex PCR, yet TCRdb's version contains in-frame clones alone and is incomplete. The sample yields about 43,000 clones, more than 45% seen once. Source material: PBMCs. Receptors were obtained from a man in his fifties or sixties in good health and CMV-seronegative.

The table lists this clone with a few counts. The chain employs TRBV7-2 and TRBJ2-1, with 8 bases aligning to TRBD1. V dropped 2 bases and J dropped 2; count of bases not matched to a gene: 2. The CDR3 length is 15 residues. Germline CDR1 SGHTA, CDR2 FQGNSA. CDR3 protein: CASSLQGATYNEQFF. The CDR3 DNA sequence: TGTGCCAGCAGCTTACAGGGGGCTACCTACAATGAGCAGTTCTTC.

This clone was detected a few times. This chain uses TRBV15 with TRBJ2-5, with a tentative D call TRBD2 (5 bases). Trimming took off 3 bases at V and 0 bases at J, with 8 bases between the two ends. This CDR3 is built from 14 residues. In germline, CDR1 is LNHNV, CDR2 YYDKDF (reference sequence). The CDR3 bases are TGTGCCACCAGCAGGGGAGCGGACCAAGAGACCCAGTACTTC. It encodes CATSRGADQETQYF.

This chain links TRBV7-2 with TRBJ1-5; TRBD1 is a possible D gene (6 bases). Trimming stripped 5 bases from V and 6 bases from J, with 14 bases between. CDR1 SGHTA and CDR2 FQGNSA come from the germline V gene. This CDR3 is built from 14 residues. Written as DNA, the CDR3 is TGTGCCAGCAGCATAGTACAGGGTGCTCAGCCCCAGCATTTT. It translates to CASSIVQGAQPQHF.

V gene TRBV19 combines with J gene TRBJ1-2, with a tentative D call TRBD1 (5 bases). V lost 3 bases, J lost 2 bases, and 10 bases lay in between. The germline V gene has CDR1 LNHDA and CDR2 SQIVND (reference sequence). The CDR3 runs to 14 residues. CDR3 protein: CASSIGALNYGYTF. Here the CDR3 DNA reads TGTGCCAGTAGTATTGGGGCTCTAAACTATGGCTACACCTTC.